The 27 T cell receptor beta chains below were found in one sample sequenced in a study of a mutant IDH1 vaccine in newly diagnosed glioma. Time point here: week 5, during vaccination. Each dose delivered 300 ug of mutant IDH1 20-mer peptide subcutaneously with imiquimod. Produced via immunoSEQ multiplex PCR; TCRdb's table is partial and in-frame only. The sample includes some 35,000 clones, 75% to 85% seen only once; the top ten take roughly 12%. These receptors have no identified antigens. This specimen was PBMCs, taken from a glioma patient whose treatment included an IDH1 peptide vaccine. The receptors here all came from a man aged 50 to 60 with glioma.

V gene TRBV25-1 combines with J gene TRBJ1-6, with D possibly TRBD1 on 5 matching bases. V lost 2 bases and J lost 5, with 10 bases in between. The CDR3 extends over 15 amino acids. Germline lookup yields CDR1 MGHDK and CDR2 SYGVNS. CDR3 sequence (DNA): TGTGCCAGCAGTGAAGTCTCGGGGCATAATTCACCCCTCCACTTT. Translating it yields CASSEVSGHNSPLHF. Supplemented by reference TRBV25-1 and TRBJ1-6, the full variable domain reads EADIYQTPRYLVIGTGKKITLECSQTMGHDKMYWYQQDPGMELHLIHYSYGVNSTEKGDLSSESTVSRIRTEHFPLTLESARPSHTSQYLCASSEVSGHNSPLHFGNGTRLTVT.

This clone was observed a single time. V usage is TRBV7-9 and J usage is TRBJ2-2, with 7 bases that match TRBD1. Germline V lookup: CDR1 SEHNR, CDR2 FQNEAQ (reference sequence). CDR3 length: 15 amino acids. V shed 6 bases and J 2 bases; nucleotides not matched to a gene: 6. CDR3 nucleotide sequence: TGTGCCAGCAGACCCGGGACAGTCAACACCGGGGAGCTGTTTTTT. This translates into CASRPGTVNTGELFF.

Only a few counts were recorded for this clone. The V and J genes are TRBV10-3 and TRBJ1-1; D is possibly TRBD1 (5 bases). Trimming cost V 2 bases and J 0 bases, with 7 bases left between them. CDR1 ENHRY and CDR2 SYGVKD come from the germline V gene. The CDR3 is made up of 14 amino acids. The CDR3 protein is CAISEGHMNTEAFF. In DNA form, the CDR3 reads TGTGCCATCAGTGAGGGACATATGAACACTGAAGCTTTCTTT.

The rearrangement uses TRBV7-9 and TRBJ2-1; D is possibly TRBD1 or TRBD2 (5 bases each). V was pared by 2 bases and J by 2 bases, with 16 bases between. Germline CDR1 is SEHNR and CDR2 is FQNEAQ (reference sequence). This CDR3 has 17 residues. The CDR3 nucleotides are TGTGCCAGCAGCTTAAGGGGAGCAGGGTTCACCTACAATGAGCAGTTCTTC. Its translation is CASSLRGAGFTYNEQFF. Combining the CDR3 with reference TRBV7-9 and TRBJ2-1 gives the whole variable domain DTGVSQNPRHKITKRGQNVTFRCDPISEHNRLYWYRQTLGQGPEFLTYFQNEAQLEKSRLLSDRFSAERPKGSFSTLEIQRTEQGDSAMYLCASSLRGAGFTYNEQFFGPGTRLTVL.

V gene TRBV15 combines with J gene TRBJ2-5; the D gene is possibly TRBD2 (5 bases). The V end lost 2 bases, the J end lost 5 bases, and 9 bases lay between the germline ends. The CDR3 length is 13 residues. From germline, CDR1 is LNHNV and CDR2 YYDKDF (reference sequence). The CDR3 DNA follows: TGTGCCACCAGCAGACTCCGCGGGGAGACCCAGTACTTC. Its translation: CATSRLRGETQYF.

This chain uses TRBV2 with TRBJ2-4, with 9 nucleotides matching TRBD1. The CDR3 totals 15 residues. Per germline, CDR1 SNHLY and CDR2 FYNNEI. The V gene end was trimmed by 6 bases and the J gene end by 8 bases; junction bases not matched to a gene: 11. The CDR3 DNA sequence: TGTGCCAGCAGGGCCGGGACAGGGAAATTTGACATTCAGTACTTC. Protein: CASRAGTGKFDIQYF.

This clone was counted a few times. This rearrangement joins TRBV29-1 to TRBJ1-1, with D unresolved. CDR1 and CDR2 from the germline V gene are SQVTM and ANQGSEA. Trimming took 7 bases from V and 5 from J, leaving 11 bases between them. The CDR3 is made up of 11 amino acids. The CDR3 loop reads CSGRTETEAFF. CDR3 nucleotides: TGCAGCGGACGTACAGAGACTGAAGCTTTCTTT.

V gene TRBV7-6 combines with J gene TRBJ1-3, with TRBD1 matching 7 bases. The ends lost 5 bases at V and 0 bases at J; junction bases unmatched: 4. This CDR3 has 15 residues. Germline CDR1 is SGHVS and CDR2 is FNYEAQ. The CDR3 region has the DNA TGTGCCAGCAGCGCACAGGGGAGCTCTGGAAACACCATATATTTT. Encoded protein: CASSAQGSSGNTIYF.

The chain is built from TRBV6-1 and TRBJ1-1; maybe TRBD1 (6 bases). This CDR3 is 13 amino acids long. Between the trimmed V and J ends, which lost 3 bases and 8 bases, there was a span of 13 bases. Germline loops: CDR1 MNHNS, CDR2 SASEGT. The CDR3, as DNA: TGTGCCAGCAGTGAGTTGGGGGCGAGGGAAGCTTTCTTT. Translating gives CASSELGAREAFF.

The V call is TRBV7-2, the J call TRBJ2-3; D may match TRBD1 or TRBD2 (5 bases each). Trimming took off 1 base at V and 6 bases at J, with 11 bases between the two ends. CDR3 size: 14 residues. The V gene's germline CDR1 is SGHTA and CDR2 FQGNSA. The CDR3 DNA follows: TGTGCCAGCAGCTTAGGAGGGGTGACGGATACGCAGTATTTT. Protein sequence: CASSLGGVTDTQYF.

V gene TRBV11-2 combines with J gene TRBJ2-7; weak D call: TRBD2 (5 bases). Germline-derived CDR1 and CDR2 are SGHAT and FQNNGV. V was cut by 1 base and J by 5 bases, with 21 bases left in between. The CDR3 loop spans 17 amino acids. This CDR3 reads CASSLVSPGSWVHEQYF. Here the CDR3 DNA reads TGTGCCAGCAGCTTAGTTTCGCCGGGATCATGGGTCCACGAGCAGTACTTC.

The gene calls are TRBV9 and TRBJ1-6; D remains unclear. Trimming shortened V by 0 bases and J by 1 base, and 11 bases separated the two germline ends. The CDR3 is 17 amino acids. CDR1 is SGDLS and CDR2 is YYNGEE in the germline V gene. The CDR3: CASSVGSRRSYNSPLHF. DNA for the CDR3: TGTGCCAGCAGCGTAGGGTCCAGGCGATCCTATAATTCACCCCTCCACTTT.

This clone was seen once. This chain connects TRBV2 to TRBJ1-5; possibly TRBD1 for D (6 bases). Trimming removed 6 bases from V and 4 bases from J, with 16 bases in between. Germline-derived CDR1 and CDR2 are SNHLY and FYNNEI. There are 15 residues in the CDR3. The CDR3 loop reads CASRADTGLNQPQHF. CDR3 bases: TGTGCCAGCAGAGCAGATACAGGGCTGAATCAGCCCCAGCATTTT.

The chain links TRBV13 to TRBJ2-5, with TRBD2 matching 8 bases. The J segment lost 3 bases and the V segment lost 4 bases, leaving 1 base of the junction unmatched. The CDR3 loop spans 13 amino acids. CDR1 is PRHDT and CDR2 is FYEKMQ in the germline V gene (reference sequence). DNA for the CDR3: TGTGCCAGCAGCTCGGGACTAGAAGAGACCCAGTACTTC. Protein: CASSSGLEETQYF.

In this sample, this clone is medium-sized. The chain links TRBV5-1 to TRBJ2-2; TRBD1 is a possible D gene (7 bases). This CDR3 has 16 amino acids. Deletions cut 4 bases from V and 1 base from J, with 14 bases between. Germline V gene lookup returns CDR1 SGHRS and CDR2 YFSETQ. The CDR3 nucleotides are TGCGCCAGCAGCACAGCAGGGGGGCTGAACACCGGGGAGCTGTTTTTT. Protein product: CASSTAGGLNTGELFF.

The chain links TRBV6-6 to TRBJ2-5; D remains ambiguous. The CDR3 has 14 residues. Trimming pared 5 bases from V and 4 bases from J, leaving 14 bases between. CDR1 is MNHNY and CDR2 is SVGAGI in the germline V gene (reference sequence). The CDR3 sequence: CASSRPSQGETQYF. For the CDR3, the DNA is TGTGCCAGCAGTCGCCCCTCACAAGGAGAGACCCAGTACTTC.

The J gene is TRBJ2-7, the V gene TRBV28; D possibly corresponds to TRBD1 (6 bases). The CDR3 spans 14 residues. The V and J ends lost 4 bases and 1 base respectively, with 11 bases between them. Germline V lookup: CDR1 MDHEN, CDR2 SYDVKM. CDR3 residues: CASSYRVESYEQYF. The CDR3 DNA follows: TGTGCCAGCAGTTACAGGGTAGAGTCCTACGAGCAGTACTTC.

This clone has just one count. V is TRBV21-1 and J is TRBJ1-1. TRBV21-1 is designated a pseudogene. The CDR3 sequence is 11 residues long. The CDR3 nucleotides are TGTGCCAGCAAGAAGGGCGGGAGGGCTTTCTTT. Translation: CASKKGGRAFF.

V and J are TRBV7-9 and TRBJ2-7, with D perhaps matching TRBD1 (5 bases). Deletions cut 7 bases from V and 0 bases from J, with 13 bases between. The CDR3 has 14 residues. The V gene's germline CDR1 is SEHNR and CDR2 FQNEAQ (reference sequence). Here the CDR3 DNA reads TGTGCCAGCACCGATGTGGGGCGCTCCTACGAGCAGTACTTC. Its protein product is CASTDVGRSYEQYF.

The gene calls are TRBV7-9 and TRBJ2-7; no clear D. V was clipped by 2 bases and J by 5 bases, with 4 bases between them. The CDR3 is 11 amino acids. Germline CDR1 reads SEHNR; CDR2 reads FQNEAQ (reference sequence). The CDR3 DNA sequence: TGTGCCAGCAGCTTATATGACGAGCAGTACTTC. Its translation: CASSLYDEQYF.

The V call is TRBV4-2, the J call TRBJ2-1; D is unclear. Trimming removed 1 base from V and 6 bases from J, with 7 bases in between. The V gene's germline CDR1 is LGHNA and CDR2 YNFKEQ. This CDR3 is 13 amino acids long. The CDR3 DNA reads TGTGCCAGCAGCCAAGTTGTGGGCAATGAGCAGTTCTTC. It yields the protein CASSQVVGNEQFF.

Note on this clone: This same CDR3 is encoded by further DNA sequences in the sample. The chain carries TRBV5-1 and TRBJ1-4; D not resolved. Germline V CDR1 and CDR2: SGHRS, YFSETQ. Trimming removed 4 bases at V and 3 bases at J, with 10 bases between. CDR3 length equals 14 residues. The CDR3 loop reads CASSLERANEKLFF. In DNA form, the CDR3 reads TGCGCCAGCAGCCTTGAAAGGGCTAATGAAAAACTGTTTTTT. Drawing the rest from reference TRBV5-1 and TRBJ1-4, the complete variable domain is KAGVTQTPRYLIKTRGQQVTLSCSPISGHRSVSWYQQTPGQGLQFLFEYFSETQRNKGNFPGRFSGRQFSNSRSEMNVSTLELGDSALYLCASSLERANEKLFFGSGTQLSVL.

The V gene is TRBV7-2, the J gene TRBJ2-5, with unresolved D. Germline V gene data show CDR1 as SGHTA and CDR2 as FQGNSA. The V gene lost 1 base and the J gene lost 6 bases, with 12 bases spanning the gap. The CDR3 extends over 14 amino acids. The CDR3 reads CASSLVEGQKTQYF. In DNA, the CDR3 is TGTGCCAGCAGCTTAGTGGAAGGTCAAAAGACCCAGTACTTC.

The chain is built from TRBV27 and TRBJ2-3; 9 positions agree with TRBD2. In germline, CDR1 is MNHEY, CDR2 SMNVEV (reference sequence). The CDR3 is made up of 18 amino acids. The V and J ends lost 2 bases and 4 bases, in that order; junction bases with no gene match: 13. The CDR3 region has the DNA TGTGCCAGCAGTTTAAGACCTTGGGGCGGGGGGGCGGCAGATACGCAGTATTTT. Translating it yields CASSLRPWGGGAADTQYF.

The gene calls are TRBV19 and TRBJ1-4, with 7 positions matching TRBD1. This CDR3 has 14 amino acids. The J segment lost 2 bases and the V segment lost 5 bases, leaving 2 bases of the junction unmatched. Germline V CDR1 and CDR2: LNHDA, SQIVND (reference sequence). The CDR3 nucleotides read TGTGCCAGTAGTGACAGGGATACTAATGAAAAACTGTTTTTT. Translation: CASSDRDTNEKLFF. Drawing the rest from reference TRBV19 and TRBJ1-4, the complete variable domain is DGGITQSPKYLFRKEGQNVTLSCEQNLNHDAMYWYRQDPGQGLRLIYYSQIVNDFQKGDIAEGYSVSREKKESFPLTVTSAQKNPTAFYLCASSDRDTNEKLFFGSGTQLSVL.

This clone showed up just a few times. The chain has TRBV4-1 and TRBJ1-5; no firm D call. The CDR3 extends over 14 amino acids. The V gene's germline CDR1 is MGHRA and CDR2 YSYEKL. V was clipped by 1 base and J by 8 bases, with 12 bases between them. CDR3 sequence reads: CASSQGSEAKPQHF. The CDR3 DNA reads TGCGCCAGCAGCCAAGGGAGTGAGGCAAAGCCCCAGCATTTT.

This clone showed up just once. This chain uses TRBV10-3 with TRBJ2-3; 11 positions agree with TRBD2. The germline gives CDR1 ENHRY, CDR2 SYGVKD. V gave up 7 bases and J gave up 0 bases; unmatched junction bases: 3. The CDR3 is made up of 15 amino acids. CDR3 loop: CAIKRTSGSTDTQYF. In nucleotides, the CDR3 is TGTGCCATCAAGAGGACTAGCGGGAGCACAGATACGCAGTATTTT.